The clone carrying this TCR beta chain was observed many times. No antigen is known for it. TCRdb reprocessed the reads via MiXCR and lists one record per CDR3 protein. The table shows 800,000 to 950,000 distinct CDR3 sequences, with about 30% occurring only once. The CDR3 has 15 amino acids. V lost 4 bases and J lost 4; bases outside the gene matches: 4. Germline assignment: CDR1 MNHEY and CDR2 SMNVEV (reference sequence). This sample was taken from a study of T cell repertoires in cytomegalovirus infection. The chain has TRBV27 and TRBJ2-1; 10 bases line up with TRBD2. Source: cultured CD8+ T cells from PBMCs, taken from culture after CMV antigen stimulation. The sequence was obtained from a human donor in good health (CMV status not recorded). Some clones in this sample may be carry-over from other donors' samples. The CDR3 region is CASSSGLAAYNEQFF. For the CDR3, the DNA is TGTGCCAGCAGTTCCGGACTAGCGGCATACAATGAGCAGTTCTTC.